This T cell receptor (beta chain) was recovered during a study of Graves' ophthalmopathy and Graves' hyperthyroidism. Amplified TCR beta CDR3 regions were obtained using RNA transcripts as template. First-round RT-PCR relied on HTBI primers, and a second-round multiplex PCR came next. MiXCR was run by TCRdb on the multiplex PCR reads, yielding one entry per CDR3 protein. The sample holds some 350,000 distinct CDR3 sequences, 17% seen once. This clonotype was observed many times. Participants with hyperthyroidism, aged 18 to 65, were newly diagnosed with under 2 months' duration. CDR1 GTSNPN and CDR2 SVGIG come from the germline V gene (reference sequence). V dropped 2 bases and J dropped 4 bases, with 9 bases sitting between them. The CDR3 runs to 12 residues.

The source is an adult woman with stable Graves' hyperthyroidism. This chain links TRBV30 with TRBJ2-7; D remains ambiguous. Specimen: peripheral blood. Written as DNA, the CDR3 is TGTGCCTGGAGTTACGGAAAATACGAGCAGTACTTC. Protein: CAWSYGKYEQYF.